This TCR beta chain was identified during a study of CD4 T cells in relation to SARS-CoV-2 and coronaviruses. Whole-study context: ViraFEST: roughly ten-day antigen culture of PBMCs, then TCR beta CDR3 sequencing. Study-level results: Monoreactive clones expanded significantly more to SARS-CoV-2 than crossreactive clones did.

Germline trimming cut 0 bases from V and 2 bases from J; bases unmatched to any gene: 13. This CDR3 contains 19 residues. Germline CDR1 reads MGHRA; CDR2 reads YSYEKL. The unexposed donors gave CD4+ T cells in about 2011-2019, prior to COVID-19. The cells were cultured for over eight days before CD4+ T cells were isolated. Cultures held roughly 2 million PBMCs per well with roughly 10 IU/ml IL-2. Cultures received half-medium IL-2 refreshes on days 3 and 7. Assay: immunoSEQ multiplex PCR; the TCRdb copy retains only in-frame clones and omits some. Of around 25,000 clones in the sample, roughly 76% were seen once. This clone was observed once. Its target is not known.

The rearrangement links TRBV4-1 to TRBJ1-3; 7 bases fit TRBD1. The sequence derives from a human donor in good health. Sequencing was carried out using CD4+ T cells from PBMCs, cultured in vitro. CDR3 in amino acids: CASSQDRDRSTPAGNTIYF. In DNA, the CDR3 is TGCGCCAGCAGCCAAGATCGGGACAGATCCACTCCCGCTGGAAACACCATATATTTT.